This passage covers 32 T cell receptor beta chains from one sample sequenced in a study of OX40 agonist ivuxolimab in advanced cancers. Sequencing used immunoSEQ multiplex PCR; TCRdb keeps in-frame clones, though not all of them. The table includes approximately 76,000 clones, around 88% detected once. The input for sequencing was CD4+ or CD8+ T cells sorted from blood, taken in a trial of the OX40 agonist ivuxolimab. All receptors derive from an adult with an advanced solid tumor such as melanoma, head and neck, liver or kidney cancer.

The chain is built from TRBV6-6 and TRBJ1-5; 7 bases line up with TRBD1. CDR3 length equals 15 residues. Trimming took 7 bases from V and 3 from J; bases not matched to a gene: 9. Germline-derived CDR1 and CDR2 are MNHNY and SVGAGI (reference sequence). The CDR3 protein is CASTGQVPINQPQHF. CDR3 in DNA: TGTGCCAGCACTGGACAGGTTCCAATCAATCAGCCCCAGCATTTT.

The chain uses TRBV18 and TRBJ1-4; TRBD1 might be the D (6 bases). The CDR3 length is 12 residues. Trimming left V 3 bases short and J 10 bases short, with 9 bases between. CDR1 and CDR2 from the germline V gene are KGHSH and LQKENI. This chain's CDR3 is CASSPEGGKLFF. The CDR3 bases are TGTGCCAGCTCACCCGAGGGGGGAAAACTGTTTTTT.

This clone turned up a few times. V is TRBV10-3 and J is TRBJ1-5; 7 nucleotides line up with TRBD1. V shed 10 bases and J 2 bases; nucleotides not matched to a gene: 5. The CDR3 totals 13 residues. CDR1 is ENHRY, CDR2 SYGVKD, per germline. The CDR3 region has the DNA TGTGCCACCTACACAGGGGGCAATCAGCCCCAGCATTTT. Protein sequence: CATYTGGNQPQHF.

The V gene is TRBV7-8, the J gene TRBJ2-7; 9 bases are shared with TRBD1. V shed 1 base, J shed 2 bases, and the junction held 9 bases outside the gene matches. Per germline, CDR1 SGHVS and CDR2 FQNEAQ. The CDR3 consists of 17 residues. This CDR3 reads CASSLDVGTGFPYEQYF. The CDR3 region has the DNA TGTGCCAGCAGCTTAGACGTTGGGACAGGGTTTCCCTACGAGCAGTACTTC.

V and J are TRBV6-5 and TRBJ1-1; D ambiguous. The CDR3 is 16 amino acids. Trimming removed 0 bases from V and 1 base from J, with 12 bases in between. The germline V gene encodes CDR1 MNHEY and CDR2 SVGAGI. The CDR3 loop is CASSYSSRHRNTEAFF. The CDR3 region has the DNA TGTGCCAGCAGTTACTCGAGCCGACACAGGAACACTGAAGCTTTCTTT.

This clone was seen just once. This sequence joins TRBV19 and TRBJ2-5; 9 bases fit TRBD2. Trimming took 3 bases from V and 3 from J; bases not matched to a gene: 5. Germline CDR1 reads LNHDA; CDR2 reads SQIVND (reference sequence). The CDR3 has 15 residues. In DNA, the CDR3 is TGTGCCAGTAGTATGGGGACTAGCCTTAAAGAGACCCAGTACTTC. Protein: CASSMGTSLKETQYF. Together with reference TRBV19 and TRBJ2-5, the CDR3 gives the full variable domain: DGGITQSPKYLFRKEGQNVTLSCEQNLNHDAMYWYRQDPGQGLRLIYYSQIVNDFQKGDIAEGYSVSREKKESFPLTVTSAQKNPTAFYLCASSMGTSLKETQYFGPGTRLLVL.

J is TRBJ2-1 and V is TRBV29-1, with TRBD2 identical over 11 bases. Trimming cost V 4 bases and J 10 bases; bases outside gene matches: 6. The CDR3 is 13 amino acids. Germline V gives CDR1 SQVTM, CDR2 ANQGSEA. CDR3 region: CSVGTSGWGEQFF. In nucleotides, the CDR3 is TGCAGCGTTGGGACTAGCGGGTGGGGGGAGCAGTTCTTC.

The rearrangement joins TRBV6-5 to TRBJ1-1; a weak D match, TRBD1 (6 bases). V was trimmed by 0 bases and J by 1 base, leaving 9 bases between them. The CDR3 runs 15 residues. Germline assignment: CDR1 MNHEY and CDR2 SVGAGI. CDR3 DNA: TGTGCCAGCAGTTACTCACAGGGAAGGAACACTGAAGCTTTCTTT. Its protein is CASSYSQGRNTEAFF.

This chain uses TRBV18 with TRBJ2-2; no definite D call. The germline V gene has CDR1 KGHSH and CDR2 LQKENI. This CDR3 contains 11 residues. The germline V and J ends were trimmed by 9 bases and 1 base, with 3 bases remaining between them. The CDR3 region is CASRNTGELFF. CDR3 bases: TGTGCCAGTCGGAACACCGGGGAGCTGTTTTTT.

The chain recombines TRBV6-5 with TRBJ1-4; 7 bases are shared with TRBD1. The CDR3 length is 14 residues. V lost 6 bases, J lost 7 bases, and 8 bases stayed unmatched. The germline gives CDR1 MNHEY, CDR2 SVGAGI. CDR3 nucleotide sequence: TGTGCCAGCAGCCGACAGGGTTCCAGTGAAAAACTGTTTTTT. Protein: CASSRQGSSEKLFF.

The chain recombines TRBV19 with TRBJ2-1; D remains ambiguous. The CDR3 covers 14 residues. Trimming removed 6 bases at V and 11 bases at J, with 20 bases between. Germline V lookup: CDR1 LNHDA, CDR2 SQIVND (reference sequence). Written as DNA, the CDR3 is TGTGCCAGTAGCCCACTACCTTACAGTATGCAGCAGTTCTTC. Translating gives CASSPLPYSMQQFF.

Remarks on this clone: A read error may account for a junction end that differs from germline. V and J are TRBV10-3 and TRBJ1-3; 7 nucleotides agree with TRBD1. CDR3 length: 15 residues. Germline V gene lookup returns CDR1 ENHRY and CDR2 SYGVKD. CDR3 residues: CASSRQGISGNTIYF. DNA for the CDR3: TGTGCCAGCAGTCGACAGGGAATTTCTGGAAACACCATATATTTT.

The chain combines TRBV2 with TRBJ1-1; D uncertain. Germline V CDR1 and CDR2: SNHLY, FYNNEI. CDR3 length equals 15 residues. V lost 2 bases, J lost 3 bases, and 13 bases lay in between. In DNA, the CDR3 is TGTGCCAGCAGTGAATCCGGCCGTGGGTACACTGAAGCTTTCTTT. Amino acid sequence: CASSESGRGYTEAFF.

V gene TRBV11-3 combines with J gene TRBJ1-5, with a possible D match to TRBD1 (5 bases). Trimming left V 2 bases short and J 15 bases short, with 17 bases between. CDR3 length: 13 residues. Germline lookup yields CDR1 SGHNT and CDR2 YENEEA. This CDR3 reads CASSLTLRDPPHF. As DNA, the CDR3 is TGTGCCAGCAGCTTAACCCTCCGGGACCCTCCGCATTTT.

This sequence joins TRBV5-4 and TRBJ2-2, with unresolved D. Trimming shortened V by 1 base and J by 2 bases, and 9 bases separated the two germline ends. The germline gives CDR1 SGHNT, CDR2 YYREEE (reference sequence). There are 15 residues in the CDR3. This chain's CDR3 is CASSLKLSNTGELFF. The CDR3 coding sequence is TGTGCCAGCAGCTTGAAACTGAGTAACACCGGGGAGCTGTTTTTT.

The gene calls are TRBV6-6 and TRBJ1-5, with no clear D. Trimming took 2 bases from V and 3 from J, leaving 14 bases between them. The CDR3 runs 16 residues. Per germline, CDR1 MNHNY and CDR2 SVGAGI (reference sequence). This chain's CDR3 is CASSYTTTNSNQPQHF. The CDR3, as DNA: TGTGCCAGCAGTTACACCACGACGAATTCCAATCAGCCCCAGCATTTT.

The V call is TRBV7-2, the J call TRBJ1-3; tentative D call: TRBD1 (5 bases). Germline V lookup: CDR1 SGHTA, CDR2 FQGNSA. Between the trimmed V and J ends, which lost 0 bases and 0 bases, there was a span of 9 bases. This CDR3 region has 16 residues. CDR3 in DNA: TGTGCCAGCAGCTTAGCGGGGCAGGCCTCTGGAAACACCATATATTTT. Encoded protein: CASSLAGQASGNTIYF.

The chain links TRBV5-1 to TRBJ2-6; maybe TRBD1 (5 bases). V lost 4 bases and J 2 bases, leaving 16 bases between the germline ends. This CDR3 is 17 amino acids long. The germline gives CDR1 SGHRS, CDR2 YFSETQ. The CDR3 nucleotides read TGCGCCAGCAGCAGCCAGGGATTGAGCGCTGGGGCCAACGTCCTGACTTTC. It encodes CASSSQGLSAGANVLTF.

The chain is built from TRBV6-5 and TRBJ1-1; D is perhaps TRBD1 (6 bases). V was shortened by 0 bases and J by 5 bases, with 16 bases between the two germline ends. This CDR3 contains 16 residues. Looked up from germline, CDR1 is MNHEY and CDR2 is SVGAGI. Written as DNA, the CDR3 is TGTGCCAGCAGTTACTCGCTCGTACAGGGTCGAACTGAAGCTTTCTTT. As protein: CASSYSLVQGRTEAFF.

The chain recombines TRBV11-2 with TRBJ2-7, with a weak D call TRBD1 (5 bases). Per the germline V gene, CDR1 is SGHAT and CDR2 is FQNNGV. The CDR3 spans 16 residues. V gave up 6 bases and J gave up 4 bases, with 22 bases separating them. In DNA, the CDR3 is TGTGCCAGCAGTCGCCAGGGCCTCCCGCGGAATTACGAGCAGTACTTC. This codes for CASSRQGLPRNYEQYF. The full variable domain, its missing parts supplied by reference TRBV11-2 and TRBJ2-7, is EAGVAQSPRYKIIEKRQSVAFWCNPISGHATLYWYQQILGQGPKLLIQFQNNGVVDDSQLPKDRFSAERLKGVDSTLKIQPAKLEDSAVYLCASSRQGLPRNYEQYFGPGTRLTVT.

This chain's CDR3 is CASSFDRGRTGELFF. CDR3 sequence (DNA): TGTGCCAGCAGCTTCGACAGGGGGCGCACCGGGGAGCTGTTTTTT. This chain joins TRBV7-9 and TRBJ2-2; TRBD1 agrees at 10 bases. The CDR3 is 15 amino acids. Germline values: CDR1 SEHNR, CDR2 FQNEAQ (reference sequence). Trimming removed 3 bases from V and 4 bases from J; junction bases left unmatched: 2.

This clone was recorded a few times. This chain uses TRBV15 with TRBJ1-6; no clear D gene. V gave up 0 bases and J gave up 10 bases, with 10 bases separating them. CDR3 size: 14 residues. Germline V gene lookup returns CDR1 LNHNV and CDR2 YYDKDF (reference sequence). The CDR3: CATSREGRGSPLHF. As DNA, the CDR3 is TGTGCCACCAGCAGAGAAGGTCGGGGATCACCCCTCCACTTT.

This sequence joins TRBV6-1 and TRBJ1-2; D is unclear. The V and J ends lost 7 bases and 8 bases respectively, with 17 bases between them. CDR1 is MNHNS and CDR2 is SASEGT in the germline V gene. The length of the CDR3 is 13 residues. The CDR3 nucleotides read TGTGCCAGCACCCGCTCGGGGTATAAGGGCTACACCTTC. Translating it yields CASTRSGYKGYTF.

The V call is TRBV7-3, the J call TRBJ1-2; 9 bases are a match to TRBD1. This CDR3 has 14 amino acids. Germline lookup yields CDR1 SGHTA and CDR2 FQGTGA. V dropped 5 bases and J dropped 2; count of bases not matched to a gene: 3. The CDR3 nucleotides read TGTGCCAGCAGCCCCGGACAGGGGAACTATGGCTACACCTTC. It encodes CASSPGQGNYGYTF.

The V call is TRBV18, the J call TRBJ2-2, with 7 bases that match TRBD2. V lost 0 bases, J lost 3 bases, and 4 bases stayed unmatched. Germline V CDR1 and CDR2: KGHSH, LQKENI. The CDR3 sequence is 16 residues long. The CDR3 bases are TGTGCCAGCTCACCACCCCCAGCGGGGTACACCGGGGAGCTGTTTTTT. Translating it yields CASSPPPAGYTGELFF. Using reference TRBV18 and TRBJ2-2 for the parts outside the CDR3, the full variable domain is NAGVMQNPRHLVRRRGQEARLRCSPMKGHSHVYWYRQLPEEGLKFMVYLQKENIIDESGMPKERFSAEFPKEGPSILRIQQVVRGDSAAYFCASSPPPAGYTGELFFGEGSRLTVL.

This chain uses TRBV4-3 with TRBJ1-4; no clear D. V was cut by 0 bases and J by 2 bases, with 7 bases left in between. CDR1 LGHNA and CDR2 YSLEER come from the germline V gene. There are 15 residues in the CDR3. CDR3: CASSQEPYTNEKLFF. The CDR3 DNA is TGCGCCAGCAGCCAAGAGCCCTATACTAATGAAAAACTGTTTTTT.

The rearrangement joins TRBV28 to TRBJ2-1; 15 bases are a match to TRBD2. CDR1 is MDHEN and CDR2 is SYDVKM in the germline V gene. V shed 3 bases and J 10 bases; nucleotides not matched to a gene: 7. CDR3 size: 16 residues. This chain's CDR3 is CASSFRTSGRAGEQFF. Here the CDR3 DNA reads TGTGCCAGCAGTTTTCGGACTAGCGGGAGGGCCGGGGAGCAGTTCTTC.

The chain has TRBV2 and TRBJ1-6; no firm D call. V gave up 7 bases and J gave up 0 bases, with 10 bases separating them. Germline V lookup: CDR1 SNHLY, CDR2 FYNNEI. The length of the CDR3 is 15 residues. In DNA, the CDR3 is TGTGCCAGCAAGGCTGAGAGCTCCTATAATTCACCCCTCCACTTT. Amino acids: CASKAESSYNSPLHF.

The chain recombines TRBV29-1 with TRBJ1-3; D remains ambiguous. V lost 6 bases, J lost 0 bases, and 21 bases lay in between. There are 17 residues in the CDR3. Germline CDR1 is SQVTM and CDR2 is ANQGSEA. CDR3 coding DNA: TGCAGCGTCCTGATCTCAGACTGGAGACTCTCTGGAAACACCATATATTTT. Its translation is CSVLISDWRLSGNTIYF.

The chain's CDR3 is CASSPYRAQNTEAFF. The DNA for the CDR3 is TGTGCCAGCAGCCCCTACAGGGCCCAGAACACTGAAGCTTTCTTT. The rearrangement uses TRBV14 and TRBJ1-1, with D possibly matching TRBD1 (6 bases). Germline lookup yields CDR1 SGHDN and CDR2 FVKESK. V lost 4 bases to trimming and J lost 1 base, with 13 bases between them. The length of the CDR3 is 15 residues. The full variable domain, with the rest looked up from reference TRBV14 and TRBJ1-1, is EAGVTQFPSHSVIEKGQTVTLRCDPISGHDNLYWYRRVMGKEIKFLLHFVKESKQDESGMPNNRFLAERTGGTYSTLKVQPAELEDSGVYFCASSPYRAQNTEAFFGQGTRLTVV.

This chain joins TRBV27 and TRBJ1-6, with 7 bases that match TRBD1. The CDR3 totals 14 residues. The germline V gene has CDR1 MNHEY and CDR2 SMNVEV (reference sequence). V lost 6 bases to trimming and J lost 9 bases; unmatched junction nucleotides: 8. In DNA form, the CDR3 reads TGTGCCAGCAGGTGGGACAGACGAGGTTCACCCCTCCACTTT. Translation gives CASRWDRRGSPLHF.

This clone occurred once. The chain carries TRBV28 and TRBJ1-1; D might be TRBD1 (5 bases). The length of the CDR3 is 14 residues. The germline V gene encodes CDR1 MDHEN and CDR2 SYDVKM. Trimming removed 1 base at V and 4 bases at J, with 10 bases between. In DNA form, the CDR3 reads TGTGCCAGCAGTTTATTGACGGGGGTCACTGAAGCTTTCTTT. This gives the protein CASSLLTGVTEAFF.